The 12 T cell receptor beta chains below all came from one sample that was sequenced in a study of T cells in Graves' hyperthyroidism and ophthalmopathy. Amplification yielded TCR beta CDR3 regions, with RNA transcripts as the source. The HTBI primer set served for first-round RT-PCR of the TCR CDR3. MiXCR, applied by TCRdb to the multiplex PCR reads, yields one record per CDR3 protein. Here the sample spans about 640,000 distinct CDR3 sequences, 20% being singletons. The sample comprised blood. The receptors shown here come from a man aged 25-45 years with Graves' ophthalmopathy.

Concerning this clonotype itself: At one boundary the junction diverges from the germline segment, which might be a read error. The rearrangement links TRBV5-1 to TRBJ2-2, with 8 bases identical to TRBD2. CDR1 SGHRS and CDR2 YFSETQ come from the germline V gene. The CDR3 is 17 residues long. CDR3 coding DNA: TGCGCCAGCAGCTTGGACCGGGGGGGCCCGAACACCGGGGAGCTGCTTTTT. Its protein is CASSLDRGGPNTGELLF.

This clonotype was detected ten times or more. V and J are TRBV7-2 and TRBJ2-7; 7 bases are a match to TRBD2. V was clipped by 5 bases and J by 0 bases; unmatched bases: 16. The length of the CDR3 is 18 residues. Germline V gene sequence: CDR1 SGHTA, CDR2 FQGNSA. The CDR3 protein is CASSQKRGGRGDSYEQYF. The CDR3 bases are TGTGCCAGCAGCCAAAAGCGGGGCGGGAGAGGGGACTCCTACGAGCAGTACTTC.

This clonotype was detected many times. The gene calls are TRBV3-1 and TRBJ1-2; 7 nucleotides match TRBD1. Germline lookup yields CDR1 LGHDT and CDR2 YNNKEL (reference sequence). Trimming at V came to 4 bases and at J to 4 bases, leaving 6 bases not matched to a gene. The CDR3 is made up of 14 amino acids. CDR3 residues: CASSPGGTAYGYTF. CDR3 in DNA: TGTGCCAGCAGCCCAGGCGGGACAGCCTATGGCTACACCTTC.

This clonotype has more than one count but fewer than ten. The chain has TRBV12-3 or TRBV12-4 and TRBJ2-7, with 9 nucleotides matching TRBD1. V shed 7 bases, J shed 5 bases, and the junction held 9 bases outside the gene matches. This CDR3 is built from 14 residues. The chain's CDR3 is CASNLGGTGNEQYF. Written as DNA, the CDR3 is TGTGCCAGCAACTTAGGGGGGACAGGGAACGAGCAGTACTTC.

This chain joins TRBV7-2 and TRBJ2-1; D may be TRBD2 (5 bases). The CDR3 length is 13 residues. V lost 1 base and J 12 bases, leaving 13 bases between the germline ends. Germline CDR1 reads SGHTA; CDR2 reads FQGNSA. The CDR3 reads CASSLGLGRGQFF. Here the CDR3 DNA reads TGTGCCAGCAGCTTAGGTCTGGGCCGGGGGCAGTTCTTC.

This clonotype was seen a few times. This sequence joins TRBV5-1 and TRBJ2-7; 9 bases match TRBD1. The trim removed 0 bases at V and 2 bases at J, leaving 9 bases unmatched. CDR1 is SGHRS, CDR2 YFSETQ, per germline. The CDR3 consists of 17 residues. The CDR3 nucleotides are TGCGCCAGCAGCTTGGGGGTGCCGGGACAGGGCCCCTACGAGCAGTACTTC. It encodes CASSLGVPGQGPYEQYF.

Ten or more counts support this clonotype. J is TRBJ1-1 and V is TRBV27; D is unresolved. The germline gives CDR1 MNHEY, CDR2 SMNVEV (reference sequence). Trimming took off 2 bases at V and 9 bases at J, with 10 bases between the two ends. CDR3 length: 12 amino acids. The CDR3 sequence is CASSLGMGKAFF. The CDR3 DNA reads as TGTGCCAGCAGTTTAGGGATGGGGAAAGCTTTCTTT.

The chain has TRBV2 and TRBJ2-7; perhaps D is TRBD1 or TRBD2 (6 bases each). This CDR3 is built from 13 residues. Trimming pared 6 bases from V and 3 bases from J, leaving 12 bases between. CDR1 and CDR2 from the germline V gene are SNHLY and FYNNEI. CDR3: CASRGGGGYEQYF. The CDR3 coding sequence is TGTGCCAGCAGAGGTGGAGGGGGCTACGAGCAGTACTTC.

In its sample, this clonotype was seen many times. For the CDR3, the DNA is TGTGCCAGCGGAGTTGGCAGGAGTTACTACGAGCAGTACTTC. As protein: CASGVGRSYYEQYF. The genes are TRBV7-2 and TRBJ2-7; the D is unclear. V was clipped by 8 bases and J by 3 bases, with 17 bases between them. The CDR3 sequence is 14 residues long. From germline, CDR1 is SGHTA and CDR2 FQGNSA.

Regarding this clonotype: This may be a read error, as it is one base from a much larger clone. J is TRBJ1-1 and V is TRBV11-2; D remains unclear. The CDR3 is made up of 15 amino acids. Trimming stripped 4 bases from V and 2 bases from J, with 14 bases between. The germline gives CDR1 SGHAT, CDR2 FQNNGV. CDR3 region: CASSSITVSNTEAFF. The CDR3 nucleotides are TGTGCCAGCAGCTCAATCACAGTGAGTAACACTGAAGCTTTCTTT.

Points on this clonotype: Since a much larger clone is just one base distant, this may be a read error. Written as DNA, the CDR3 is TGTGCCAGCAGTTTTAACGAGCAGCACTTC. The encoded protein is CASSFNEQHF. J is TRBJ2-7 and V is TRBV28; D is unresolved. The CDR3 spans 10 residues. Germline V gene lookup returns CDR1 MDHEN and CDR2 SYDVKM.

The chain carries TRBV7-9 and TRBJ1-5, with a tentative D call TRBD1 (5 bases). Germline CDR1 is SEHNR and CDR2 is FQNEAQ (reference sequence). The CDR3 is 15 residues long. V was cut by 6 bases and J by 3 bases, with 15 bases left in between. As DNA, the CDR3 is TGTGCCAGCAGTGGGACCCCAGGAAACAATCAGCCCCAGCATTTT. Translation: CASSGTPGNNQPQHF.